This is a list of T cell receptor beta chains from one sample in a study of identical twins. Each CDR3 protein is one row after TCRdb ran MiXCR on the 5' RACE reads. In the table there are around 530,000 distinct CDR3 sequences, 12% to 15% of which are singletons. In addition, the sample was reused for a study of yellow fever vaccine responses in identical twins.

Source material: CD4+ T cells sorted from blood. These receptors were collected from a woman under 30 in good health. Both conserved end residues are part of each CDR3. The D gene is left open where the match is weak. The size entry is marked missing in some rows and otherwise reads once, few, many or a size class.

>many|NA|TRBV5-1|TRBJ1-6
TGCGCCAGCAGCCCCTTACAGGGAAATAATTCACCCCTCCACTTT
CASSPLQGNNSPLHF
>NA|TRBD2|TRBV7-9|TRBJ2-2
TGTGCCAGCAGCCGCGATCTTCTAGCGGATACGGAGCTGTTTTTT
CASSRDLLADTELFF
>NA|NA|TRBV14|TRBJ2-3
TGTGCCAGCAGCCAACAAGGGGGGATGAGGACAGATACGCAGTATTTT
CASSQQGGMRTDTQYF
>NA|TRBD2|TRBV4-2|TRBJ2-3
TGTGCCAGCAGCCAAGATTTAGCGGGAACGGGGTATACGCAGTATTTT
CASSQDLAGTGYTQYF
>few|TRBD2|TRBV11-2|TRBJ2-7
TGTGCCAGCAGCACCGGCCCTAAAGCGGGGGGCGAGCAGTACTTC
CASSTGPKAGGEQYF
>NA|NA|TRBV29-1|TRBJ2-3
TGCAGCGTTGTTAGGGGTATGAGCACAGATACGCAGTATTTT
CSVVRGMSTDTQYF
>NA|NA|TRBV10-2|TRBJ2-3
TGCGCCAGCAGTCCCGGGTCAACGGTGGGAGATACGCAGTATTTT
CASSPGSTVGDTQYF
>few|TRBD1|TRBV5-5|TRBJ1-2
TGTGCCAGCAGCTGGGACAGGGAGTCGCACTATGGCTACACCTTC
CASSWDRESHYGYTF
>few|NA|TRBV12-3/TRBV12-4|TRBJ2-1
TGTGCCAGCAGTGTCGGACGGAAAAATGAGCAGTTCTTC
CASSVGRKNEQFF
>few|TRBD2|TRBV12-3/TRBV12-4|TRBJ2-1
TGTGCCAGCAGTTTTGGATCCGGGACTAGCGGGAGTAATGAGCAGTTCTTC
CASSFGSGTSGSNEQFF
>many|NA|TRBV24-1|TRBJ2-1
TGTGCCACCAAAGGGATTGAGCAGTTCTTC
CATKGIEQFF
>few|NA|TRBV12-3/TRBV12-4|TRBJ2-1
TGTGCCAGCAGTTTTGTAGGGGTAGGTGAGCAGTTCTTC
CASSFVGVGEQFF
>few|NA|TRBV10-3|TRBJ1-2
TGTGCCATCGCAGGGGACCTTAACTATGGCTACACCTTC
CAIAGDLNYGYTF
>NA|NA|TRBV3-1|TRBJ2-1
TGTGCCAGCAGCCACCAAAGACGGCTTGCTAATGAGCAGTTCTTC
CASSHQRRLANEQFF
>NA|NA|TRBV28|TRBJ2-7
TGTGCCAGCTCCCGTCCTCAACCACCTACCTACGAGCAGTACTTC
CASSRPQPPTYEQYF
>NA|TRBD1|TRBV6-1|TRBJ1-5
TGTGCCAGCAATCACCGGGACAGGAATCAGCCCCAGCATTTT
CASNHRDRNQPQHF
>few|NA|TRBV11-2|TRBJ1-1
TGTGCCAGCAGCACACAGGCAAATACTGAAGCTTTCTTT
CASSTQANTEAFF
>NA|NA|TRBV10-3|TRBJ1-1
TGTGCCATCACGTCCGGGGACACTGAAGCTTTCTTT
CAITSGDTEAFF
>NA|NA|TRBV28|TRBJ2-7
TGTGCCAGCAGACCCGTAGCGGCTAAGATCTCCTACGAGCAGTACTTC
CASRPVAAKISYEQYF
>NA|TRBD2|TRBV4-1|TRBJ2-3
TGCGCCAGCAGCCAACCGGGGGGGCTAGCGGGATTTACAGATACGCAGTATTTT
CASSQPGGLAGFTDTQYF